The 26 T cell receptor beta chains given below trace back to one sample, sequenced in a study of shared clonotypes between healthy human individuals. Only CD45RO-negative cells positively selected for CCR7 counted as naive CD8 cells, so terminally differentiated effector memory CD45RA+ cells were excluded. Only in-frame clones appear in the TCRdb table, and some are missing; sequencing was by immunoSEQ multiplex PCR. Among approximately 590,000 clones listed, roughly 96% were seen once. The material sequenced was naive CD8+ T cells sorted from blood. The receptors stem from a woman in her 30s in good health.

CDR3 amino acids: CASSAYGGLRGETQYF. Here the CDR3 DNA reads TGTGCCAGCAGTGCCTATGGGGGACTTCGAGGGGAGACCCAGTACTTC. The chain has TRBV28 and TRBJ2-5, with D possibly being TRBD2 (6 bases). Trimming shortened V by 5 bases and J by 5 bases, and 21 bases separated the two germline ends. Per the germline V gene, CDR1 is MDHEN and CDR2 is SYDVKM. This CDR3 contains 16 residues. Variable domain in full (rest from reference TRBV28 and TRBJ2-5): DVKVTQSSRYLVKRTGEKVFLECVQDMDHENMFWYRQDPGLGLRLIYFSYDVKMKEKGDIPEGYSVSREKKERFSLILESASTNQTSMYLCASSAYGGLRGETQYFGPGTRLLVL.

CDR3 region: CASSFAGGSYEQYF. Written as DNA, the CDR3 is TGTGCCAGCAGTTTCGCGGGAGGGTCCTACGAGCAGTACTTC. V and J are TRBV28 and TRBJ2-7; 9 bases map to TRBD2. Germline V gene lookup returns CDR1 MDHEN and CDR2 SYDVKM. The V segment lost 3 bases and the J segment 1 base; nucleotides outside the gene matches: 1. The CDR3 runs 14 residues. Filled out from reference TRBV28 and TRBJ2-7, the complete variable domain reads DVKVTQSSRYLVKRTGEKVFLECVQDMDHENMFWYRQDPGLGLRLIYFSYDVKMKEKGDIPEGYSVSREKKERFSLILESASTNQTSMYLCASSFAGGSYEQYFGPGTRLTVT.

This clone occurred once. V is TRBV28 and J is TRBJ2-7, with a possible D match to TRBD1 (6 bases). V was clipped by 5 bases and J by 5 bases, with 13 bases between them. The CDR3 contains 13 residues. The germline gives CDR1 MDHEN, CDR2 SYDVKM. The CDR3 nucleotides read TGTGCCAGCAGTCCCACAGGGTGGAACGAGCAGTACTTC. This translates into CASSPTGWNEQYF.

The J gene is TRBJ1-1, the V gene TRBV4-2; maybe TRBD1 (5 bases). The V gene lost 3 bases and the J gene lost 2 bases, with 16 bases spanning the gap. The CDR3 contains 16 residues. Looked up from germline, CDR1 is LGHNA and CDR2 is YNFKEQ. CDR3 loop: CASSQGGYNSNTEAFF. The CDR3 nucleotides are TGTGCCAGCAGCCAGGGGGGATATAATTCCAACACTGAAGCTTTCTTT.

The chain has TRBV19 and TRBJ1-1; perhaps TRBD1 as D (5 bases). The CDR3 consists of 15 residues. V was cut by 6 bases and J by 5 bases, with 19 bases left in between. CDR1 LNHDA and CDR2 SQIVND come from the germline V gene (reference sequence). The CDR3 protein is CASRIGALGVTEAFF. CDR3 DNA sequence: TGTGCCAGTAGAATCGGGGCCCTAGGGGTGACTGAAGCTTTCTTT.

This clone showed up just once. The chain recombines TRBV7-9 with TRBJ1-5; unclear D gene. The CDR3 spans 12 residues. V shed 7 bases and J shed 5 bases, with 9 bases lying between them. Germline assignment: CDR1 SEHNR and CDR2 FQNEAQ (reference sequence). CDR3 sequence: CASTLGDQPQHF. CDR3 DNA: TGTGCCAGCACCCTGGGCGATCAGCCCCAGCATTTT.

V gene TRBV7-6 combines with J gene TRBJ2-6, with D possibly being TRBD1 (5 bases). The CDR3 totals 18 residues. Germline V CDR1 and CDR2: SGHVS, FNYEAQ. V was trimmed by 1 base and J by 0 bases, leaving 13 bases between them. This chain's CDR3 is CASSLGWQGGSGANVLTF. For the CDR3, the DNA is TGTGCCAGCAGCTTAGGTTGGCAGGGTGGCTCTGGGGCCAACGTCCTGACTTTC.

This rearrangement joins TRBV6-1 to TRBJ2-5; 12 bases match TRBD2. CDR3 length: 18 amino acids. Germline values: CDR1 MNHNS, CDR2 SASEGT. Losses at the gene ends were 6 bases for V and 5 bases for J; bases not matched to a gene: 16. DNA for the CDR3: TGTGCCAGCAGCGAAACTAGCGGGAGGCCCCCCCCGCGGGAGACCCAGTACTTC. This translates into CASSETSGRPPPRETQYF.

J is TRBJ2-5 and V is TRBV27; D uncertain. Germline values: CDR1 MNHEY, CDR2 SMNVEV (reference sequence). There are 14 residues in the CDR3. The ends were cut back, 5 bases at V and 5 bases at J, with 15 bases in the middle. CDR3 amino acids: CASSTGPLGETQYF. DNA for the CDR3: TGTGCCAGCAGTACCGGACCCCTCGGGGAGACCCAGTACTTC.

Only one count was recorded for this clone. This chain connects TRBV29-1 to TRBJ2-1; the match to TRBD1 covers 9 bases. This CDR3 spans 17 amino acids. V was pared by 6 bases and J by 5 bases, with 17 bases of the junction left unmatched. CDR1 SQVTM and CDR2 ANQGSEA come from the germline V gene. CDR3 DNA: TGCAGCGTCCAACCTATGTTCGGACAGGGGAGGAACAATGAGCAGTTCTTC. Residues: CSVQPMFGQGRNNEQFF.

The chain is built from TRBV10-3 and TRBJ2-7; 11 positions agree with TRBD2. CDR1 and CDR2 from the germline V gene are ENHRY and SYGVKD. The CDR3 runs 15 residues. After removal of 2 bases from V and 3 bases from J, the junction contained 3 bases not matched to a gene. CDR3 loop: CAISEGTSGFYEQYF. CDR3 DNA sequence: TGTGCCATCAGTGAGGGGACTAGCGGATTCTACGAGCAGTACTTC.

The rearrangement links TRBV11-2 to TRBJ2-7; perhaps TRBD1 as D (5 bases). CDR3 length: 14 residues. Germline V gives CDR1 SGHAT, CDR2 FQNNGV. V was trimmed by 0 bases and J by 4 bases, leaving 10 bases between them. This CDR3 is CASSLEPGLYEQYF. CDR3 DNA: TGTGCCAGCAGCTTAGAACCAGGGTTGTACGAGCAGTACTTC.

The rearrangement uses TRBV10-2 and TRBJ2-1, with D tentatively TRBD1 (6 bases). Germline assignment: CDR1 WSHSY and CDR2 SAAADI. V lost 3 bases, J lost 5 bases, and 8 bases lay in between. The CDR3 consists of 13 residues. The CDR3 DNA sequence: TGCGCCAGCAGTGATAGGGGGAACAATGAGCAGTTCTTC. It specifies CASSDRGNNEQFF.

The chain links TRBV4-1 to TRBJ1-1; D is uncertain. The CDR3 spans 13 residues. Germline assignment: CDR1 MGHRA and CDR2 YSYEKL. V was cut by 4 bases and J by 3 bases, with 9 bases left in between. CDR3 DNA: TGCGCCAGCAGCCCCCGAAAACACACTGAAGCTTTCTTT. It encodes CASSPRKHTEAFF.

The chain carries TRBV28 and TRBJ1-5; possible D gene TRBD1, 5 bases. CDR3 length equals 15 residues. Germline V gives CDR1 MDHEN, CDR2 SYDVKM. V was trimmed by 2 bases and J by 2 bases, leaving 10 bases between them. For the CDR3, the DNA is TGTGCCAGCAGTTTAACCTCCAGGGGCAATCAGCCCCAGCATTTT. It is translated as CASSLTSRGNQPQHF.

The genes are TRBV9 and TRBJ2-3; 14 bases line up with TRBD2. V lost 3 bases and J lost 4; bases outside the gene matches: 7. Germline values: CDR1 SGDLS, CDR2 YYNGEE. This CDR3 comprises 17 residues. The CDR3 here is CASSEPGLAGVADTQYF. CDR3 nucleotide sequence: TGTGCCAGCAGCGAACCGGGACTAGCGGGGGTGGCAGATACGCAGTATTTT.

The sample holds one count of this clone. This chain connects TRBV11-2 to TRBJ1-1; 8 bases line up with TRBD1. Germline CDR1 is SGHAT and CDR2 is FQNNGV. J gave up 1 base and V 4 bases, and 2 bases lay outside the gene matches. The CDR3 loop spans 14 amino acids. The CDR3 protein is CASSYDRGNTEAFF. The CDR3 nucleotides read TGTGCCAGCAGCTACGACAGGGGGAACACTGAAGCTTTCTTT. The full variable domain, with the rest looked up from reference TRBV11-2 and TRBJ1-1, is EAGVAQSPRYKIIEKRQSVAFWCNPISGHATLYWYQQILGQGPKLLIQFQNNGVVDDSQLPKDRFSAERLKGVDSTLKIQPAKLEDSAVYLCASSYDRGNTEAFFGQGTRLTVV.

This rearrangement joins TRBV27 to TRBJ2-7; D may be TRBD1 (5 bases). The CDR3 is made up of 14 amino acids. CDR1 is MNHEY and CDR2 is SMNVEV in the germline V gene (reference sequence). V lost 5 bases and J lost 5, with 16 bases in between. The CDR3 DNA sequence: TGTGCCAGCAGTGAAGCGCAGGGTAACCACGAGCAGTACTTC. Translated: CASSEAQGNHEQYF.

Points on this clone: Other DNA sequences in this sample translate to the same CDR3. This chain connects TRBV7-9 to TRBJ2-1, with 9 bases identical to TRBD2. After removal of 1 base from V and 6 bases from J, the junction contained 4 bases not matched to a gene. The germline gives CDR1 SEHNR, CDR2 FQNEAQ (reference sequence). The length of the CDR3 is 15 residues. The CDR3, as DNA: TGTGCCAGCAGCTTAGTAGCGGGAGTGGGCAATGAGCAGTTCTTC. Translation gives CASSLVAGVGNEQFF. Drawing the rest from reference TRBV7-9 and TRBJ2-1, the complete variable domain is DTGVSQNPRHKITKRGQNVTFRCDPISEHNRLYWYRQTLGQGPEFLTYFQNEAQLEKSRLLSDRFSAERPKGSFSTLEIQRTEQGDSAMYLCASSLVAGVGNEQFFGPGTRLTVL.

CDR3 sequence reads: CASSVGGTLNEKLFF. CDR3 nucleotides: TGTGCCAGCAGCGTAGGAGGGACCCTAAATGAAAAACTGTTTTTT. V usage is TRBV9 and J usage is TRBJ1-4, with D perhaps matching TRBD1 (5 bases). V was pared by 0 bases and J by 5 bases, with 11 bases between. The germline gives CDR1 SGDLS, CDR2 YYNGEE. CDR3 size: 15 residues.

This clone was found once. As DNA, the CDR3 is TGTGCCAGTAGTATAAAAGGGACGGGAACTTACGAGCAGTACTTC. It is translated as CASSIKGTGTYEQYF. The rearrangement joins TRBV19 to TRBJ2-7; D tentatively fits TRBD1 or TRBD2 (5 bases each). Per the germline V gene, CDR1 is LNHDA and CDR2 is SQIVND (reference sequence). This CDR3 contains 15 residues. The V end lost 2 bases, the J end lost 4 bases, and 15 bases lay between the germline ends. Complete variable domain (other parts from reference TRBV19 and TRBJ2-7): DGGITQSPKYLFRKEGQNVTLSCEQNLNHDAMYWYRQDPGQGLRLIYYSQIVNDFQKGDIAEGYSVSREKKESFPLTVTSAQKNPTAFYLCASSIKGTGTYEQYFGPGTRLTVT.

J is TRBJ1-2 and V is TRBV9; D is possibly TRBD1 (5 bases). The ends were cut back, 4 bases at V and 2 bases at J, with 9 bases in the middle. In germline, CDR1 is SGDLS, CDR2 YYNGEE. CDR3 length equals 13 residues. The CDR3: CASSSTVNYGYTF. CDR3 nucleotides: TGTGCCAGCAGCTCGACAGTAAACTATGGCTACACCTTC. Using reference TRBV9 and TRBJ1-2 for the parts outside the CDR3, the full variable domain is DSGVTQTPKHLITATGQRVTLRCSPRSGDLSVYWYQQSLDQGLQFLIQYYNGEERAKGNILERFSAQQFPDLHSELNLSSLELGDSALYFCASSSTVNYGYTFGSGTRLTVV.

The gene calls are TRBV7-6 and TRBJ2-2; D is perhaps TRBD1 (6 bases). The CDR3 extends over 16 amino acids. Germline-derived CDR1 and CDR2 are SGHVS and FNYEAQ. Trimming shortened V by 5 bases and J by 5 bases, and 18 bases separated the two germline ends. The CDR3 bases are TGTGCCAGCAGCCCCCTTCGGCAGGGGCATACCGGGGAGCTGTTTTTT. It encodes CASSPLRQGHTGELFF.

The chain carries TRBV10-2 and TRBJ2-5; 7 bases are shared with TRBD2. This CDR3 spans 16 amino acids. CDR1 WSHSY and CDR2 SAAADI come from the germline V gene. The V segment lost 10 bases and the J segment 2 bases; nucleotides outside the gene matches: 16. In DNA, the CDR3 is TGCGCCACCCTTGATCGGGGCGGGAGAACGCAAGAGACCCAGTACTTC. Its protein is CATLDRGGRTQETQYF.

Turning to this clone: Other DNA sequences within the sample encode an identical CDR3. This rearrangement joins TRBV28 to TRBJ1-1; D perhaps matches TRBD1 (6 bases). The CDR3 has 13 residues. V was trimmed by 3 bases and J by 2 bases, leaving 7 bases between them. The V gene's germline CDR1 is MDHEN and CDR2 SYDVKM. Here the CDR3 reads CASSFRGNTEAFF. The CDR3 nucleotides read TGTGCCAGCAGTTTCAGGGGTAACACTGAAGCTTTCTTT. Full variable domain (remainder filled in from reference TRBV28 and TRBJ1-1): DVKVTQSSRYLVKRTGEKVFLECVQDMDHENMFWYRQDPGLGLRLIYFSYDVKMKEKGDIPEGYSVSREKKERFSLILESASTNQTSMYLCASSFRGNTEAFFGQGTRLTVV.

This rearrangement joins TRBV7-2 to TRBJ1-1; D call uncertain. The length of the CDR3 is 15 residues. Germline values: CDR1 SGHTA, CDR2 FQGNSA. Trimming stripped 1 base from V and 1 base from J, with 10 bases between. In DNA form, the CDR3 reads TGTGCCAGCAGCTTAGTCTACAGCCCGAACACTGAAGCTTTCTTT. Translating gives CASSLVYSPNTEAFF.